One sample yielded the 13 T cell receptor beta chains listed below, sequenced in a study of cytomegalovirus exposure and HLA in healthy donors. TCRdb's copy holds only in-frame clones and misses some; the assay was immunoSEQ multiplex PCR. The table shows 150,000 or so clones, with 70% to 90% occurring only once. Sequenced input: PBMCs. These receptors originate from a woman in her twenties or thirties in good health and CMV-seropositive.

J is TRBJ2-5 and V is TRBV28; the match to TRBD2 covers 8 bases. From germline, CDR1 is MDHEN and CDR2 SYDVKM. This CDR3 contains 16 residues. The junction had 15 bases not matched to a gene; V was cut back by 8 bases and J by 4 bases. The CDR3 DNA is TGTGCCAGCGAAAACTGGGTTAGCGGGAATCTAGAGACCCAGTACTTC. It specifies CASENWVSGNLETQYF.

This rearrangement joins TRBV18 to TRBJ1-1, with no clear D. The CDR3 loop spans 15 amino acids. V dropped 0 bases and J dropped 1 base, with 9 bases sitting between them. Germline CDR1 is KGHSH and CDR2 is LQKENI. The CDR3 coding sequence is TGTGCCAGCTCACCACCCCGGGATAAGAACACTGAAGCTTTCTTT. Translation: CASSPPRDKNTEAFF.

The chain uses TRBV6-1 and TRBJ1-2; TRBD1 matches 10 bases. This CDR3 contains 16 residues. The germline CDR1 and CDR2 sequences are MNHNS and SASEGT. The V and J ends lost 2 bases and 4 bases, in that order; junction bases with no gene match: 7. CDR3 DNA: TGTGCCAGCAGTGAACTGGGACAGGGGACCCGCTATGGCTACACCTTC. As protein: CASSELGQGTRYGYTF.

The rearrangement uses TRBV14 and TRBJ2-7; possibly TRBD1 for D (6 bases). The CDR3 totals 14 residues. Deletions cut 5 bases from V and 1 base from J, with 12 bases between. CDR1 is SGHDN and CDR2 is FVKESK in the germline V gene. The CDR3 DNA follows: TGTGCCAGCAGCTGGGGACACTTATCCTACGAGCAGTACTTC. Encoded protein: CASSWGHLSYEQYF.

The chain combines TRBV15 with TRBJ2-3, with D possibly being TRBD2 (5 bases). CDR1 and CDR2 from the germline V gene are LNHNV and YYDKDF (reference sequence). CDR3 length equals 17 residues. The germline V and J ends were trimmed by 3 bases and 0 bases, with 16 bases remaining between them. This CDR3 is CATSSQDHRGSTDTQYF. CDR3 nucleotide sequence: TGTGCCACCAGCAGCCAGGACCATCGAGGGAGCACAGATACGCAGTATTTT. Together with reference TRBV15 and TRBJ2-3, the CDR3 gives the full variable domain: DAMVIQNPRYQVTQFGKPVTLSCSQTLNHNVMYWYQQKSSQAPKLLFHYYDKDFNNEADTPDNFQSRRPNTSFCFLDIRSPGLGDTAMYLCATSSQDHRGSTDTQYFGPGTRLTVL.

The chain combines TRBV19 with TRBJ2-3, with 8 bases aligning to TRBD2. Germline CDR1 and CDR2: LNHDA and SQIVND (reference sequence). Trimming removed 2 bases from V and 6 bases from J; junction bases left unmatched: 7. The CDR3 loop spans 15 amino acids. CDR3 nucleotide sequence: TGTGCCAGTAGTATAAGCGGGTCGGGGGGGGATACGCAGTATTTT. Translating gives CASSISGSGGDTQYF.

The rearrangement links TRBV6-1 to TRBJ2-7, with D maybe TRBD1 (5 bases). The CDR3 extends over 15 amino acids. V lost 2 bases and J 2 bases, leaving 13 bases between the germline ends. In germline, CDR1 is MNHNS, CDR2 SASEGT. The CDR3 spells CASSEWGRSTYEQYF. As DNA, the CDR3 is TGTGCCAGCAGTGAATGGGGCAGGTCTACCTACGAGCAGTACTTC.

V is TRBV7-2 and J is TRBJ2-7, with 11 nucleotides matching TRBD2. This CDR3 is 15 amino acids long. Germline V gene data show CDR1 as SGHTA and CDR2 as FQGNSA. The V and J ends lost 4 bases and 0 bases, in that order; junction bases with no gene match: 2. Written as DNA, the CDR3 is TGTGCCAGCAGCTCGGGACTAGCGGACTCCTACGAGCAGTACTTC. Translated, it gives CASSSGLADSYEQYF.

The chain recombines TRBV5-1 with TRBJ2-7; 7 nucleotides line up with TRBD2. CDR1 and CDR2 from the germline V gene are SGHRS and YFSETQ. The CDR3 runs to 15 residues. The trim removed 0 bases at V and 6 bases at J, leaving 9 bases unmatched. The CDR3: CASSLVGEGLSEQYF. The CDR3 nucleotides read TGCGCCAGCAGCTTGGTAGGGGAGGGCCTGAGCGAGCAGTACTTC.

The chain employs TRBV10-2 and TRBJ1-6, with TRBD1 matching over 8 bases. CDR3 length: 14 residues. V gave up 7 bases and J gave up 9 bases; unmatched junction bases: 8. Per the germline V gene, CDR1 is WSHSY and CDR2 is SAAADI. CDR3 DNA: TGCGCCAGCACCATGACAGGGGAGGGTTCACCCCTCCACTTT. This codes for CASTMTGEGSPLHF.

This chain links TRBV4-1 with TRBJ2-5; D remains ambiguous. V was clipped by 3 bases and J by 2 bases, with 10 bases between them. The CDR3 has 14 amino acids. Germline CDR1 MGHRA, CDR2 YSYEKL. This CDR3 is CASSQFPVQETQYF. The CDR3 coding sequence is TGCGCCAGCAGCCAGTTTCCAGTTCAAGAGACCCAGTACTTC.

J is TRBJ1-1 and V is TRBV2; the match to TRBD1 covers 9 bases. This CDR3 region has 15 residues. The V segment lost 7 bases and the J segment 1 base; nucleotides outside the gene matches: 7. The germline CDR1 and CDR2 sequences are SNHLY and FYNNEI. CDR3 amino acids: CASTWEGQGNTEAFF. In nucleotides, the CDR3 is TGTGCCAGCACCTGGGAGGGACAGGGGAACACTGAAGCTTTCTTT.

The chain is built from TRBV27 and TRBJ2-3, with 9 nucleotides matching TRBD2. With 6 bases clipped from V and 5 bases from J, the junction kept 9 bases outside the gene matches. The CDR3 spans 15 residues. Germline V gene lookup returns CDR1 MNHEY and CDR2 SMNVEV (reference sequence). The CDR3 loop is CASSKPGLAGDTQYF. The CDR3 DNA is TGTGCCAGCAGCAAACCGGGACTAGCAGGAGATACGCAGTATTTT.